These 14 T cell receptor beta chains originate from one sample sequenced in a study of identical twins (dated by TCRdb to the mid-2010s). The library was prepared using 5' RACE. The sequencer was an Illumina HiSeq 2000. TCRdb itself trimmed the public reads at Q25 with fastp, ran MiXCR and retained productive beta chains. Entries that share a CDR3 protein sequence are merged under the most common genes and DNA. This sample holds approximately 210,000 distinct CDR3 sequences; 15% to 20% were observed only once. The ten largest clones add up to 40% to 45% of the sample. This same sample was also taken into another study, of T cells expressing NK-cell markers.

Sequences were obtained from CD8+ T cells sorted from blood. The receptors come from a woman in her late teens or twenties in good health.

The chain uses TRBV12-3 or TRBV12-4 and TRBJ1-1; D remains ambiguous. The CDR3 spans 12 residues. V was trimmed by 5 bases and J by 2 bases, leaving 6 bases between them. The CDR3 is CASSPLNTEAFF. The CDR3, as DNA: TGTGCCAGCAGTCCCTTAAACACTGAAGCTTTCTTT.

CDR3 protein: CASSSLGGPGELFF. DNA for the CDR3: TGTGCCAGCAGTTCCTTGGGCGGCCCCGGGGAGCTGTTTTTT. V usage is TRBV27 and J usage is TRBJ2-2; no firm D call. With 4 bases removed from V and 6 bases from J, the gap between germline ends came to 12 bases. CDR1 and CDR2 from the germline V gene are MNHEY and SMNVEV (reference sequence). The CDR3 runs 14 residues.

The sample holds a few counts of this clonotype. CDR3 in amino acids: CSVPGGVMGTEAFF. CDR3 DNA: TGCAGCGTCCCGGGGGGGGTGATGGGCACTGAAGCTTTCTTT. The chain uses TRBV29-1 and TRBJ1-1, with a tentative D call TRBD1 (5 bases). The CDR3 length is 14 residues. CDR1 and CDR2 (germline): SQVTM, ANQGSEA. V lost 6 bases to trimming and J lost 4 bases, with 18 bases between them.

This chain joins TRBV6-1 and TRBJ2-7; the match to TRBD1 covers 7 bases. The V gene's germline CDR1 is MNHNS and CDR2 SASEGT. The CDR3 contains 13 residues. Trimming cost V 3 bases and J 4 bases; bases outside gene matches: 3. CDR3 bases: TGTGCCAGCAGTGACGCACAGGGGTACGAGCAGTACTTC. Its translation: CASSDAQGYEQYF.

This clonotype was detected many times. The chain recombines TRBV12-3 or TRBV12-4 with TRBJ1-2; TRBD1 might be the D (6 bases). There are 14 residues in the CDR3. Trimming stripped 1 base from V and 4 bases from J, with 10 bases between. CDR3 loop: CASSLVGGGYGYTF. As DNA, the CDR3 is TGTGCCAGCAGTTTAGTGGGGGGCGGCTATGGCTACACCTTC.

This rearrangement joins TRBV19 to TRBJ2-2; D not resolved. The V and J ends lost 1 base and 4 bases respectively, with 4 bases between them. There are 13 residues in the CDR3. Germline loops: CDR1 LNHDA, CDR2 SQIVND (reference sequence). The CDR3 reads CASSIVVTGELFF. The DNA of the CDR3 is TGTGCCAGTAGTATAGTCGTCACCGGGGAGCTGTTTTTT.

This chain links TRBV20-1 with TRBJ2-7; a weak D match, TRBD2 (5 bases). V was clipped by 6 bases and J by 2 bases, with 8 bases between them. This CDR3 has 11 residues. CDR1 is DFQATT and CDR2 is SNEGSKA in the germline V gene (reference sequence). The CDR3 loop is CSAKTTYEQYF. DNA for the CDR3: TGCAGTGCGAAGACTACCTACGAGCAGTACTTC.

This rearrangement joins TRBV27 to TRBJ2-3, with 9 nucleotides matching TRBD2. Trimming at V came to 4 bases and at J to 4 bases, leaving 9 bases not matched to a gene. The CDR3 spans 16 residues. Germline CDR1 reads MNHEY; CDR2 reads SMNVEV (reference sequence). In DNA form, the CDR3 reads TGTGCCAGCAGTTCGTCTAGCGGGGTCCCCCCAGATACGCAGTATTTT. Its protein is CASSSSSGVPPDTQYF.

V usage is TRBV5-1 and J usage is TRBJ2-1; 11 bases are a match to TRBD2. This CDR3 is built from 16 residues. CDR1 SGHRS and CDR2 YFSETQ come from the germline V gene. V dropped 3 bases and J dropped 4; count of bases not matched to a gene: 6. CDR3 nucleotides: TGCGCCAGCAGCTGGGGTCTAGCGGGAGGATACAATGAGCAGTTCTTC. This codes for CASSWGLAGGYNEQFF.

This clonotype has a handful of counts. The chain carries TRBV18 and TRBJ1-6; D not certain. V dropped 10 bases and J dropped 7 bases, with 11 bases sitting between them. CDR3 size: 12 residues. In germline, CDR1 is KGHSH, CDR2 LQKENI. CDR3 DNA: TGTGCCACCCGGCTTTCGAATTCACCCCTCCACTTT. It yields the protein CATRLSNSPLHF.

This clonotype was detected only a few times. V and J are TRBV29-1 and TRBJ2-3; 9 bases fit TRBD1. Germline V gene sequence: CDR1 SQVTM, CDR2 ANQGSEA. J gave up 3 bases and V 0 bases, and 10 bases lay outside the gene matches. The CDR3 runs to 17 residues. The DNA for the CDR3 is TGCAGCGTTGAAGATCGGTGGTCGGGACAGGGAACAGATACGCAGTATTTT. Translation: CSVEDRWSGQGTDTQYF.

V gene TRBV6-1 combines with J gene TRBJ2-7; D is ambiguous. CDR1 MNHNS and CDR2 SASEGT come from the germline V gene. V lost 2 bases and J lost 6, with 5 bases in between. CDR3 length equals 11 residues. The CDR3 nucleotides read TGTGCCAGCAGTGAAAGTTCCGAGCAGTACTTC. Its protein is CASSESSEQYF.

The sample holds a few counts of this clonotype. The DNA for the CDR3 is TGTGCCAGCAGTACCCGGGACAGCCTTTACGAGCAGTTCTTC. This encodes CASSTRDSLYEQFF. V is TRBV25-1 and J is TRBJ2-1, with TRBD1 identical over 7 bases. CDR3 length: 14 residues. The germline V gene has CDR1 MGHDK and CDR2 SYGVNS. Trimming took 5 bases from V and 10 from J; bases not matched to a gene: 11.

Only a few counts were recorded for this clonotype. The chain is built from TRBV7-2 and TRBJ2-1; a weak D match, TRBD1 (6 bases). Germline V gene data show CDR1 as SGHTA and CDR2 as FQGNSA. V was shortened by 5 bases and J by 0 bases, with 14 bases between the two germline ends. CDR3 length: 16 amino acids. The CDR3 here is CASSLILGGSYNEQFF. The DNA for the CDR3 is TGTGCCAGCAGCCTCATTTTAGGGGGCTCCTACAATGAGCAGTTCTTC.